The clone carrying this TCR beta chain was observed a few times. The data were obtained in a study of response to subunit inactivated influenza vaccine. MiXCR was run by TCRdb on the RT-PCR reads, yielding one entry per CDR3 protein. The table shows roughly 760,000 distinct CDR3 sequences, with roughly 20% occurring only once. The V and J ends lost 7 bases and 5 bases respectively, with 8 bases between them. The germline V gene encodes CDR1 MDHEN and CDR2 SYDVKM. The CDR3 spans 12 residues. Sequencing used PBMCs from blood, obtained about 5 days after vaccination. The rearrangement uses TRBV28 and TRBJ2-2; no clear D gene. The TCR sequence derives from a man in his fifties or sixties who received an inactivated influenza vaccine. The CDR3 nucleotides are TGTGCCAGCAACCGTGTAACCGGGGAGCTGTTTTTT. As protein: CASNRVTGELFF.